This T cell receptor beta chain was documented in a study of siplizumab effects on memory and regulatory T cells. Study-wide results and limits: There appeared to be greater diversity in naive T cells than in memory cells, and naive T cells seemed major contributors to the alloresponse. Proliferating clones, CD4+ or CD8+, lacked an assignable naive or memory phenotype in roughly 80-96% of cases.

TCRdb's table, derived via immunoSEQ multiplex PCR, lists solely in-frame clones and lacks some. The sample shows around 95,000 clones, around 92% of them seen only once. Concerning this clone: The antigen remains undetermined.

This CDR3 is built from 15 residues. The ends lost 5 bases at V and 3 bases at J; junction bases unmatched: 3. Germline loops: CDR1 SGHAT, CDR2 FQDESV (reference sequence). The gene calls are TRBV11-1 and TRBJ2-2, with TRBD1 matching 10 bases. Sequencing was done on a sample of CD4+ T cells sorted from blood. This receptor was taken from a human donor in good health. The CDR3 DNA follows: TGTGCCAGCAGCCTAGGGACAGGGGACACCGGGGAGCTGTTTTTT. It translates to CASSLGTGDTGELFF.